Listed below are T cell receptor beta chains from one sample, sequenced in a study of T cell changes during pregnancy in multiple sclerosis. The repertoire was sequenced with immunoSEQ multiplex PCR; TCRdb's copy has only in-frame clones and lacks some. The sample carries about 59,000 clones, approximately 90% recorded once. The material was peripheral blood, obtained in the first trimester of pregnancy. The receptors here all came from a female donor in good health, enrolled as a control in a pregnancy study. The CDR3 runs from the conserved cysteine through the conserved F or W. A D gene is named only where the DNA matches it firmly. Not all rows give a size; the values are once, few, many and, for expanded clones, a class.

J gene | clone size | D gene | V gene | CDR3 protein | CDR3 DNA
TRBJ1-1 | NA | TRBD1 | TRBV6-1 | CASSSTGGTEAFF | TGTGCCAGCAGTTCTACAGGGGGCACTGAAGCTTTCTTT
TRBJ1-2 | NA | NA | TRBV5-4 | CASSYDTGNYGYTF | TGTGCCAGCAGTTACGATACAGGGAACTATGGCTACACCTTC
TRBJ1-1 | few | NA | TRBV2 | CASSVGGVAFF | TGTGCCAGCAGTGTAGGGGGGGTTGCTTTCTTT
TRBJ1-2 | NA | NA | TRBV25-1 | CASSEYGEANYGYTF | TGTGCCAGCAGTGAATATGGGGAGGCGAACTATGGCTACACCTTC
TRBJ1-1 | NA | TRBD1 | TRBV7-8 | CASSSNRGWNTEAFF | TGTGCCAGCAGCTCTAACAGGGGATGGAACACTGAAGCTTTCTTT
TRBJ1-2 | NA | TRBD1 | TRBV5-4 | CASSLGGTGRTNYGYTF | TGTGCCAGCAGCTTGGGGGGGACAGGTCGAACTAACTATGGCTACACCTTC
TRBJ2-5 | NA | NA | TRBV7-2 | CASSLAWEETQYF | TGTGCCAGCAGCTTAGCCTGGGAGGAGACCCAGTACTTC
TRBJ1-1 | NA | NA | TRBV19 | CASSIEHPMNTEAFF | TGTGCCAGTAGTATAGAACACCCGATGAACACTGAAGCTTTCTTT
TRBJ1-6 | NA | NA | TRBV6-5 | CASSSGTVPSSLHF | TGTGCCAGCAGCTCCGGGACTGTACCCTCATCCCTCCACTTT
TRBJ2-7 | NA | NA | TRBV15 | CATSRDLWGGYEQYF | TGTGCCACCAGCAGAGATTTATGGGGCGGTTACGAGCAGTACTTC